The 15 T cell receptor beta chains presented below share a single source sample, sequenced in a study of T cell responses to AZD1222 COVID-19 vaccine. TCRdb keeps only in-frame clones here, not all; method: immunoSEQ multiplex PCR. This repertoire shows 120,000 to 150,000 clones, around nine tenths found once; its top ten account for 4% to 6%. The sequenced sample was peripheral blood, obtained on day 0 of AZD1222 vaccination. These receptors were taken from an adult in good health.

The gene calls are TRBV4-1 and TRBJ1-6; D possibly corresponds to TRBD1 (5 bases). Per the germline V gene, CDR1 is MGHRA and CDR2 is YSYEKL. The CDR3 extends over 17 amino acids. V shed 3 bases and J shed 6 bases, with 18 bases lying between them. CDR3 coding DNA: TGCGCCAGCAGCCACCGCATAGGGGCACAGTTTAATTCACCCCTCCACTTT. Its translation: CASSHRIGAQFNSPLHF.

The chain has TRBV6-5 and TRBJ2-2, with no clear D. The CDR3 covers 13 residues. Germline V gives CDR1 MNHEY, CDR2 SVGAGI. With 2 bases removed from V and 6 bases from J, the gap between germline ends came to 7 bases. As DNA, the CDR3 is TGTGCCAGCAGTTACATGGCATCCGGGGAGCTGTTTTTT. Translation gives CASSYMASGELFF.

This clone was detected only a few times. The chain joins TRBV19 to TRBJ2-1; TRBD1 matches at 11 bases. The germline V gene has CDR1 LNHDA and CDR2 SQIVND (reference sequence). Unmatched junction bases numbered 13, after V lost 9 bases and J lost 3 bases. The CDR3 covers 17 residues. The CDR3 protein is CASQTPGTGGDYNEQFF. CDR3 in DNA: TGTGCCAGCCAAACCCCGGGGACAGGGGGGGACTACAATGAGCAGTTCTTC.

V gene TRBV7-8 combines with J gene TRBJ2-7; unclear D gene. V shed 8 bases and J shed 3 bases, with 17 bases lying between them. This CDR3 is 14 amino acids long. The germline V gene encodes CDR1 SGHVS and CDR2 FQNEAQ. CDR3 DNA sequence: TGTGCCAGCGCTGGACCAACAGACAACTACGAGCAGTACTTC. Residues: CASAGPTDNYEQYF.

This chain links TRBV27 with TRBJ1-1; possible D gene TRBD1, 6 bases. V lost 2 bases, J lost 3 bases, and 7 bases lay in between. This CDR3 is built from 13 residues. CDR1 is MNHEY, CDR2 SMNVEV, per germline (reference sequence). CDR3 residues: CASSLGGHTEAFF. CDR3 nucleotides: TGTGCCAGCAGTTTAGGGGGGCACACTGAAGCTTTCTTT.

This clone has a single count. This sequence joins TRBV5-1 and TRBJ2-3; TRBD1 might be the D (5 bases). Trimming left V 0 bases short and J 2 bases short, with 10 bases between. Germline V CDR1 and CDR2: SGHRS, YFSETQ. There are 15 residues in the CDR3. This CDR3 is CASSLVQGHTDTQYF. The CDR3 DNA sequence: TGCGCCAGCAGCTTGGTCCAGGGCCACACAGATACGCAGTATTTT.

The rearrangement links TRBV5-1 to TRBJ1-4, with TRBD1 identical over 7 bases. The CDR3 extends over 14 amino acids. Trimming removed 2 bases from V and 7 bases from J; junction bases left unmatched: 5. Germline CDR1 and CDR2: SGHRS and YFSETQ. CDR3 DNA sequence: TGCGCCAGCAGCTTCGACCAGGGGGGTGAAAAACTGTTTTTT. Translated: CASSFDQGGEKLFF. Variable domain in full (rest from reference TRBV5-1 and TRBJ1-4): KAGVTQTPRYLIKTRGQQVTLSCSPISGHRSVSWYQQTPGQGLQFLFEYFSETQRNKGNFPGRFSGRQFSNSRSEMNVSTLELGDSALYLCASSFDQGGEKLFFGSGTQLSVL.

This clone was detected only once. The chain uses TRBV5-6 and TRBJ2-5; either TRBD1 or TRBD2 may fit D (5 bases each). Between the trimmed V and J ends, which lost 4 bases and 0 bases, there was a span of 13 bases. CDR1 is SGHDT and CDR2 is YYEEEE in the germline V gene. The CDR3 length is 15 residues. CDR3 amino acids: CASSLPGRYQETQYF. CDR3 in DNA: TGTGCCAGCAGCCTTCCGGGACGTTACCAAGAGACCCAGTACTTC.

This sequence joins TRBV19 and TRBJ2-1; TRBD2 aligns across 10 bases. The CDR3 has 16 amino acids. V lost 4 bases and J lost 7; bases outside the gene matches: 10. Germline V gives CDR1 LNHDA, CDR2 SQIVND (reference sequence). The CDR3 reads CASSTRLAGLENEQFF. CDR3 DNA sequence: TGTGCCAGTAGTACCCGACTAGCGGGTCTTGAAAATGAGCAGTTCTTC.

The chain's CDR3 is CSVEDRGGLGSYEQYF. CDR3 nucleotides: TGCAGCGTTGAAGATCGAGGCGGGCTAGGCTCCTACGAGCAGTACTTC. This chain uses TRBV29-1 with TRBJ2-7; TRBD2 might be the D (5 bases). CDR1 is SQVTM, CDR2 ANQGSEA, per germline. The CDR3 covers 16 residues. V lost 0 bases and J 0 bases, leaving 15 bases between the germline ends.

The rearrangement uses TRBV6-4 and TRBJ2-2; D is ambiguous. CDR3 length: 13 amino acids. The germline V gene has CDR1 MRHNA and CDR2 SNTAGT. Trimming shortened V by 4 bases and J by 4 bases, and 7 bases separated the two germline ends. The CDR3 sequence is CASSVLPTGELFF. Written as DNA, the CDR3 is TGTGCCAGCAGTGTACTCCCCACCGGGGAGCTGTTTTTT.

This chain links TRBV19 with TRBJ1-4, with a possible D match to TRBD1 (5 bases). Trimming left V 4 bases short and J 5 bases short, with 8 bases between. From germline, CDR1 is LNHDA and CDR2 SQIVND (reference sequence). CDR3 length: 13 residues. The CDR3 DNA reads as TGTGCCAGTAGTAAAAGACAGAATGAAAAACTGTTTTTT. This codes for CASSKRQNEKLFF.

The rearrangement uses TRBV25-1 and TRBJ1-1; 9 positions match TRBD1. The germline V gene encodes CDR1 MGHDK and CDR2 SYGVNS. Trimming took 5 bases from V and 6 from J; bases not matched to a gene: 7. This CDR3 has 14 residues. The CDR3 coding sequence is TGTGCCAGCAGTTCCCCACAGGGGGCGGCTGAAGCTTTCTTT. It translates to CASSSPQGAAEAFF.

The chain employs TRBV2 and TRBJ2-2, with a tentative D call TRBD1 (6 bases). This CDR3 spans 13 amino acids. Germline V gene lookup returns CDR1 SNHLY and CDR2 FYNNEI. Trimming removed 5 bases at V and 5 bases at J, with 9 bases between. The CDR3 DNA follows: TGTGCCAGCAGTTCCCAGGGGACCGGGGAGCTGTTTTTT. Translating gives CASSSQGTGELFF.

V gene TRBV7-9 combines with J gene TRBJ1-2; D uncertain. CDR1 and CDR2 from the germline V gene are SEHNR and FQNEAQ (reference sequence). The CDR3 totals 12 residues. Trimming shortened V by 3 bases and J by 5 bases, and 7 bases separated the two germline ends. CDR3 DNA: TGTGCCAGCAGCTTGGGGATATATGGCTACACCTTC. Protein sequence: CASSLGIYGYTF. Full variable domain (missing parts from reference TRBV7-9 and TRBJ1-2): DTGVSQNPRHKITKRGQNVTFRCDPISEHNRLYWYRQTLGQGPEFLTYFQNEAQLEKSRLLSDRFSAERPKGSFSTLEIQRTEQGDSAMYLCASSLGIYGYTFGSGTRLTVV.